Listed below are T cell receptor beta chains from one sample, sequenced in a study of blood T cell repertoires in COVID-19. Repertoires were generated with immunoSEQ multiplex PCR, while TCRdb's copy carries only in-frame clones and drops some. The data hold more than 85,000 clones, with more than 85% observed a single time. Sequenced sample: peripheral blood. These receptors were obtained from a man in his fifties or sixties with acute or convalescent COVID-19. Both conserved end residues are part of each CDR3. D genes are given only for firm matches. The size field is filled for only some rows; it gives once, few, many or a size class.

d_gene: TRBD2; abundance: .; j_gene: TRBJ2-5; v_gene: TRBV3-1/TRBV3-2; CDR3aa: CASSLAGRTGETQYF; CDR3nt: TGTGCCAGCAGCCTAGCGGGACGCACGGGGGAGACCCAGTACTTC
d_gene: .; abundance: once; j_gene: TRBJ1-1; v_gene: TRBV4-1; CDR3aa: CASSPRGNTEAFF; CDR3nt: TGCGCCAGCAGCCCCAGGGGGAACACTGAAGCTTTCTTT
d_gene: TRBD2; abundance: .; j_gene: TRBJ2-3; v_gene: TRBV5-8; CDR3aa: CASSLKPGLAGADTQYF; CDR3nt: TGTGCCAGCAGCTTGAAGCCGGGACTAGCGGGAGCAGATACGCAGTATTTT
d_gene: TRBD2; abundance: .; j_gene: TRBJ2-1; v_gene: TRBV4-2; CDR3aa: CASSQAGGSYNEQFF; CDR3nt: TGTGCCAGCAGCCAAGCGGGAGGCTCCTACAATGAGCAGTTCTTC
d_gene: .; abundance: few; j_gene: TRBJ1-4; v_gene: TRBV6-1; CDR3aa: CASSEQTGLGEKLFF; CDR3nt: TGTGCCAGCAGTGAGCAGACAGGTTTAGGAGAAAAACTGTTTTTT
d_gene: .; abundance: .; j_gene: TRBJ2-6; v_gene: TRBV24-1; CDR3aa: CATSAGTRIGGANVLTF; CDR3nt: TGTGCCACCAGTGCAGGGACTCGAATCGGAGGGGCCAACGTCCTGACTTTC
d_gene: .; abundance: .; j_gene: TRBJ1-1; v_gene: TRBV19; CDR3aa: CASSTTLNTEAFF; CDR3nt: TGTGCCAGTAGTACAACACTGAACACTGAAGCTTTCTTT
d_gene: .; abundance: once; j_gene: TRBJ1-2; v_gene: TRBV7-3; CDR3aa: CASSPQTGVRKDGYTF; CDR3nt: TGTGCCAGCAGCCCTCAGACCGGGGTCAGGAAGGATGGCTACACCTTC
d_gene: .; abundance: .; j_gene: TRBJ2-7; v_gene: TRBV6-5; CDR3aa: CASRPQGILYEQYF; CDR3nt: TGTGCCAGCAGGCCCCAGGGGATCCTCTACGAGCAGTACTTC
d_gene: TRBD1; abundance: .; j_gene: TRBJ1-6; v_gene: TRBV3-1/TRBV3-2; CDR3aa: CASSQGDRDSPLHF; CDR3nt: TGTGCCAGCAGCCAAGGGGACAGGGACTCACCCCTCCACTTT
d_gene: TRBD1; abundance: .; j_gene: TRBJ1-6; v_gene: TRBV9; CDR3aa: CASSVGQGNSPLHF; CDR3nt: TGTGCCAGCAGCGTGGGACAGGGAAATTCACCCCTCCACTTT
d_gene: .; abundance: .; j_gene: TRBJ2-2; v_gene: TRBV25-1; CDR3aa: CASSERGYTGELFF; CDR3nt: TGTGCCAGCAGTGAAAGGGGATACACCGGGGAGCTGTTTTTT
d_gene: TRBD1; abundance: .; j_gene: TRBJ1-1; v_gene: TRBV4-2; CDR3aa: CASSQSIGQGTDNTEAFF; CDR3nt: TGTGCCAGCAGCCAATCCATTGGACAGGGGACGGATAACACTGAAGCTTTCTTT
d_gene: TRBD1; abundance: once; j_gene: TRBJ1-4; v_gene: TRBV5-6; CDR3aa: CASSGRDRGNEKLFF; CDR3nt: TGTGCCAGCAGCGGCCGGGACAGGGGCAATGAAAAACTGTTTTTT
d_gene: TRBD2; abundance: .; j_gene: TRBJ2-3; v_gene: TRBV2; CDR3aa: CASRPGLAGVPDTQYF; CDR3nt: TGTGCCAGCAGACCCGGACTAGCGGGAGTCCCAGATACGCAGTATTTT
d_gene: TRBD2; abundance: .; j_gene: TRBJ2-5; v_gene: TRBV9; CDR3aa: CASSVAGLAEYQETQYF; CDR3nt: TGTGCCAGCAGCGTAGCGGGCCTAGCGGAGTACCAAGAGACCCAGTACTTC
d_gene: TRBD1; abundance: .; j_gene: TRBJ1-3; v_gene: TRBV29-1; CDR3aa: CSVEGRGLGGNTIYF; CDR3nt: TGCAGCGTTGAAGGGAGGGGGCTCGGAGGAAACACCATATATTTT
d_gene: TRBD1; abundance: .; j_gene: TRBJ1-5; v_gene: TRBV6-6; CDR3aa: CASSPGQGPDQPQHF; CDR3nt: TGTGCCAGCAGTCCCGGACAGGGCCCTGATCAGCCCCAGCATTTT
d_gene: .; abundance: .; j_gene: TRBJ1-6; v_gene: TRBV9; CDR3aa: CASSVGGPGSPLHF; CDR3nt: TGTGCCAGCAGCGTAGGGGGGCCCGGTTCACCCCTCCACTTT
d_gene: TRBD2; abundance: .; j_gene: TRBJ2-7; v_gene: TRBV2; CDR3aa: CASSETSGSYEQYF; CDR3nt: TGTGCCAGCAGTGAAACTAGCGGGAGTTACGAGCAGTACTTC
d_gene: .; abundance: .; j_gene: TRBJ2-7; v_gene: TRBV30; CDR3aa: CAWSVLTYEQYF; CDR3nt: TGTGCCTGGAGTGTACTTACCTACGAGCAGTACTTC
d_gene: .; abundance: .; j_gene: TRBJ2-3; v_gene: TRBV27; CDR3aa: CASSFGGTDTQYF; CDR3nt: TGTGCCAGCAGTTTTGGAGGCACAGATACGCAGTATTTT
d_gene: .; abundance: .; j_gene: TRBJ2-1; v_gene: TRBV24-1; CDR3aa: CATSDPGAHNEQFF; CDR3nt: TGTGCCACCAGTGATCCAGGGGCCCACAATGAGCAGTTCTTC
d_gene: .; abundance: few; j_gene: TRBJ1-5; v_gene: TRBV2; CDR3aa: CASSAEGNQPQHF; CDR3nt: TGTGCCAGCAGTGCAGAGGGCAATCAGCCCCAGCATTTT
d_gene: TRBD2; abundance: few; j_gene: TRBJ2-2; v_gene: TRBV7-8; CDR3aa: CASSRGRLAGGPTGELFF; CDR3nt: TGTGCCAGCAGCCGAGGGAGGCTAGCGGGAGGGCCTACCGGGGAGCTGTTTTTT
d_gene: .; abundance: .; j_gene: TRBJ1-4; v_gene: TRBV27; CDR3aa: CASIGAGEKLFF; CDR3nt: TGTGCCAGCATAGGGGCTGGTGAAAAACTGTTTTTT
d_gene: TRBD1; abundance: .; j_gene: TRBJ1-2; v_gene: TRBV9; CDR3aa: CASSVGQGFNYGYTF; CDR3nt: TGTGCCAGCAGCGTAGGACAGGGCTTCAACTATGGCTACACCTTC
d_gene: .; abundance: .; j_gene: TRBJ2-6; v_gene: TRBV3-1/TRBV3-2; CDR3aa: CASSPARGANVLTF; CDR3nt: TGTGCCAGCAGCCCCGCCAGGGGGGCCAACGTCCTGACTTTC
d_gene: .; abundance: .; j_gene: TRBJ2-4; v_gene: TRBV5-1; CDR3aa: CASSLGPPSGNIQYF; CDR3nt: TGCGCCAGCAGCTTGGGACCCCCCTCGGGAAACATTCAGTACTTC
d_gene: TRBD1; abundance: .; j_gene: TRBJ1-5; v_gene: TRBV19; CDR3aa: CASSITGQGEGQPQHF; CDR3nt: TGTGCCAGTAGTATAACGGGTCAGGGGGAAGGTCAGCCCCAGCATTTT
d_gene: .; abundance: .; j_gene: TRBJ1-3; v_gene: TRBV11-2; CDR3aa: CASSPDGGRNTIYF; CDR3nt: TGTGCCAGCAGCCCGGACGGCGGGAGAAACACCATATATTTT
d_gene: .; abundance: .; j_gene: TRBJ1-1; v_gene: TRBV6-6; CDR3aa: CASRSTEAFF; CDR3nt: TGTGCCAGCAGGTCGACTGAAGCTTTCTTT
d_gene: TRBD1; abundance: .; j_gene: TRBJ1-3; v_gene: TRBV19; CDR3aa: CASSIGTAGNTIYF; CDR3nt: TGTGCCAGTAGTATCGGGACAGCTGGAAACACCATATATTTT
d_gene: .; abundance: .; j_gene: TRBJ1-1; v_gene: TRBV19; CDR3aa: CASRGLQLTNTEAFF; CDR3nt: TGTGCCAGTAGGGGGCTACAGCTTACGAACACTGAAGCTTTCTTT
d_gene: .; abundance: .; j_gene: TRBJ1-5; v_gene: TRBV10-2; CDR3aa: CASSESTFLLGWEGQPQHF; CDR3nt: TGCGCCAGCAGTGAGTCGACGTTTCTTTTGGGCTGGGAGGGACAGCCCCAGCATTTT
d_gene: TRBD1; abundance: once; j_gene: TRBJ1-1; v_gene: TRBV2; CDR3aa: CANPSGTVNTEAFF; CDR3nt: TGTGCCAACCCATCCGGGACAGTGAACACTGAAGCTTTCTTT
d_gene: .; abundance: .; j_gene: TRBJ2-1; v_gene: TRBV25-1; CDR3aa: CASSDHSARPSYNEQFF; CDR3nt: TGTGCCAGCAGTGACCACTCAGCGCGTCCGTCCTACAATGAGCAGTTCTTC
d_gene: TRBD2; abundance: once; j_gene: TRBJ2-2; v_gene: TRBV6-4; CDR3aa: CASSMLAGGTGELFF; CDR3nt: TGTGCCAGCAGTATGTTAGCGGGAGGCACCGGGGAGCTGTTTTTT
d_gene: .; abundance: .; j_gene: TRBJ2-1; v_gene: TRBV5-6; CDR3aa: CASSLYRSSYNEQFF; CDR3nt: TGTGCCAGCAGCTTGTACCGTAGCTCCTACAATGAGCAGTTCTTC
d_gene: TRBD1; abundance: few; j_gene: TRBJ2-3; v_gene: TRBV27; CDR3aa: CASSVGRGLSTDTQYF; CDR3nt: TGTGCCAGCAGTGTCGGCAGGGGGCTTAGCACAGATACGCAGTATTTT
d_gene: TRBD1; abundance: .; j_gene: TRBJ1-5; v_gene: TRBV3-1/TRBV3-2; CDR3aa: CASSQRTGNQPQHF; CDR3nt: TGTGCCAGCAGCCAACGGACAGGGAATCAGCCCCAGCATTTT
d_gene: TRBD1; abundance: .; j_gene: TRBJ2-3; v_gene: TRBV10-3; CDR3aa: CAIRSDRETDTQYF; CDR3nt: TGTGCCATCAGATCGGACAGGGAGACAGATACGCAGTATTTT
d_gene: .; abundance: .; j_gene: TRBJ1-1; v_gene: TRBV29-1; CDR3aa: CSVALGQNTEAFF; CDR3nt: TGCAGCGTTGCTTTGGGACAGAACACTGAAGCTTTCTTT
d_gene: .; abundance: .; j_gene: TRBJ1-5; v_gene: TRBV6-5; CDR3aa: CASRLHRIGQPQHF; CDR3nt: TGTGCCAGCAGATTGCACAGAATAGGTCAGCCCCAGCATTTT
d_gene: TRBD1; abundance: .; j_gene: TRBJ1-6; v_gene: TRBV6-5; CDR3aa: CASSLGQGWNSPLHF; CDR3nt: TGTGCCAGCAGCCTCGGACAGGGCTGGAATTCACCCCTCCACTTT
d_gene: .; abundance: .; j_gene: TRBJ2-3; v_gene: TRBV3-1/TRBV3-2; CDR3aa: CASSQGGTVNTQYF; CDR3nt: TGTGCCAGCAGCCAAGGCGGGACAGTGAATACGCAGTATTTT
d_gene: .; abundance: .; j_gene: TRBJ1-3; v_gene: TRBV25-1; CDR3aa: CASSARGGVSGNTIYF; CDR3nt: TGTGCCAGCAGTGCCCGGGGCGGGGTATCTGGAAACACCATATATTTT
d_gene: .; abundance: .; j_gene: TRBJ2-2; v_gene: TRBV7-8; CDR3aa: CASSPAGGELFF; CDR3nt: TGTGCCAGCAGCCCCGCCGGCGGGGAGCTGTTTTTT